A selection of T cell receptor beta chains follows, all from one sample in a study of cytomegalovirus exposure and HLA in healthy donors. Assay used: immunoSEQ multiplex PCR; TCRdb lists only in-frame clones, some missing. The sample lists around 170,000 clones; approximately 80% were seen once. The sample comprised PBMCs. The origin of the receptors is a girl aged 10-17 years in good health and CMV-seropositive. CDR3s leave out the opening cysteine and the closing phenylalanine or tryptophan. The D gene is left open where the match is weak.

TRBV30	TRBJ2-1	.	AWSWGRYNEQF
TRBV7-2	TRBJ2-1	.	ASSQTSKQF
TRBV19	TRBJ2-6	.	ASSIVSSGANVLT
TRBV29-1	TRBJ2-7	TRBD2	SVEGLGTSGDYEQY
TRBV4-3	TRBJ2-7	.	ASSQGLGQTFEQY
TRBV9	TRBJ2-3	TRBD2	ASSSGTSGTDTQY
TRBV6-5	TRBJ2-1	.	ASSSPSYNEQF
TRBV18	TRBJ2-3	.	ASSPIAMGTDTQY
TRBV11-2	TRBJ1-4	.	ASSLGTEWGGEKLF
TRBV29-1	TRBJ1-1	.	SARWGGTEAF